The present T cell receptor (beta chain) was sequenced within a study of OX40 agonist ivuxolimab in advanced cancers. Measured with immunoSEQ multiplex PCR; TCRdb has only the in-frame clones, and not every one. The sample lists around 70,000 clones, 85% occurring once. The germline CDR1 and CDR2 sequences are KGHSH and LQKENI. This CDR3 is 21 amino acids long. J lost 2 bases, V lost 1 base, and 20 bases had no gene match. This receptor was taken from an adult with an advanced solid tumor such as melanoma, head and neck, liver or kidney cancer. The chain employs TRBV18 and TRBJ1-1; 9 positions match TRBD1. Material: CD4+ or CD8+ T cells sorted from blood, obtained in a trial of the OX40 agonist ivuxolimab. This CDR3 reads CASSPRTIGTGGQTVNTEAFF. CDR3 in DNA: TGTGCCAGCTCACCACGAACGATTGGTACAGGGGGCCAGACGGTAAACACTGAAGCTTTCTTT.